This T cell receptor beta chain was identified in a study of T cell repertoires in cytomegalovirus infection. In the study overall: A matching HLA type, together with CMV infection, was signaled by public TCR beta signatures. Whole-study results and caveats: What dominated the ex vivo response were HLA-C-restricted CMV-specific TCR beta clonotypes. Individuals carrying CMV plus the relevant HLA were identified by cumulative frequency of public TCR beta families.

This clonotype was found many times. Its antigen is unknown. The CDR3 contains 13 residues. V lost 4 bases, J lost 4 bases, and 10 bases lay in between. CDR1 is SEHNR, CDR2 FQNEAQ, per germline (reference sequence). TCRdb fed the reads into MiXCR, producing one record per CDR3 protein. Here the sample spans under 600,000 distinct CDR3 sequences, 16% being singletons. This TCR came from a human donor in good health (CMV status not recorded). Some clones in this sample may be carry-over from other donors' samples. This chain joins TRBV7-9 and TRBJ1-1, with D perhaps matching TRBD1 (6 bases). The material sequenced was CD8+ T cells from PBMCs. The chain's CDR3 is CASSSQGGTEAFF. The CDR3 DNA follows: TGTGCCAGCAGCTCACAGGGAGGCACTGAAGCTTTCTTT. Together with reference TRBV7-9 and TRBJ1-1, the CDR3 gives the full variable domain: DTGVSQNPRHKITKRGQNVTFRCDPISEHNRLYWYRQTLGQGPEFLTYFQNEAQLEKSRLLSDRFSAERPKGSFSTLEIQRTEQGDSAMYLCASSSQGGTEAFFGQGTRLTVV.